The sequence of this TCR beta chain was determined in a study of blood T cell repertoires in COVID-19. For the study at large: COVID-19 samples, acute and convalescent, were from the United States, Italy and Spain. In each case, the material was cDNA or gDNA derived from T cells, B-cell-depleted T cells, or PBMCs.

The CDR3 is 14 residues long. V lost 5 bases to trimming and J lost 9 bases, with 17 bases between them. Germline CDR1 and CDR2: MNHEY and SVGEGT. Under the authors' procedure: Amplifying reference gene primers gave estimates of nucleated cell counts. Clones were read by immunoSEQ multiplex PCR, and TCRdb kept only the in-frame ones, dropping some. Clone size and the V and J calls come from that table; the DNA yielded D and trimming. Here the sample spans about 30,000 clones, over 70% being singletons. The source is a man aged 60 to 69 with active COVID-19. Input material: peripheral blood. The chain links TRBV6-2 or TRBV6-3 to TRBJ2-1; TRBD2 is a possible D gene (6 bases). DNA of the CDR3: TGTGCCAGCAGTCTGACTAGTATTTTTGCTGAGCAGTTCTTC. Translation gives CASSLTSIFAEQFF.